The 15 T cell receptor beta chains reported below all come from one sample, sequenced in a study of cytomegalovirus exposure and HLA in healthy donors. 13 Jbeta primers and 60 Vbeta primers were used for the PCR. This table comes from immunoSEQ multiplex PCR, and its TCRdb copy is limited to in-frame clones, with some not included. The table records roughly 170,000 clones, roughly four fifths of them present only once. The sample taken for sequencing was PBMCs. The receptors stem from a man aged 18 to 29 in good health and CMV-seronegative.

This chain uses TRBV4-1 with TRBJ2-3; 9 bases match TRBD1. Germline V gene sequence: CDR1 MGHRA, CDR2 YSYEKL. The CDR3 covers 15 residues. V lost 3 bases to trimming and J lost 5 bases; unmatched junction nucleotides: 6. The CDR3 DNA reads as TGCGCCAGCAGCCAGGGACAGGGAGCCATAGATACGCAGTATTTT. Protein product: CASSQGQGAIDTQYF.

This sequence joins TRBV5-1 and TRBJ1-2; tentative D call: TRBD1 (5 bases). Trimming pared 0 bases from V and 6 bases from J, leaving 9 bases between. CDR3 length equals 13 residues. CDR1 and CDR2 (germline): SGHRS, YFSETQ. The CDR3 nucleotides are TGCGCCAGCAGCTTGGTCGGGGGTAATGGCTACACCTTC. Protein: CASSLVGGNGYTF.

The chain is built from TRBV4-1 and TRBJ2-7, with 9 positions matching TRBD1. The CDR3 is made up of 19 amino acids. V was clipped by 4 bases and J by 1 base; unmatched bases: 17. From germline, CDR1 is MGHRA and CDR2 YSYEKL. The CDR3 DNA follows: TGCGCCAGCAGCCTGAGGGGAGGGAAGGGGACAGGGATGTCCTACGAGCAGTACTTC. Translation gives CASSLRGGKGTGMSYEQYF.

The chain joins TRBV29-1 to TRBJ1-1, with D possibly matching TRBD1 (5 bases). The CDR3 runs to 12 residues. Germline CDR1 and CDR2: SQVTM and ANQGSEA. V lost 5 bases to trimming and J lost 6 bases, with 13 bases between them. CDR3 sequence (DNA): TGCAGCGTTACCACGGGGGGTTCTGAAGCTTTCTTT. The encoded protein is CSVTTGGSEAFF.

This chain uses TRBV5-6 with TRBJ2-5; D not certain. The CDR3 length is 12 residues. Trimming removed 6 bases from V and 4 bases from J, with 10 bases in between. Germline lookup yields CDR1 SGHDT and CDR2 YYEEEE. The DNA of the CDR3 is TGTGCCAGCAACGGGTTAGCAGAGACCCAGTACTTC. Its translation is CASNGLAETQYF.

The genes are TRBV5-8 and TRBJ1-3; D is unresolved. Germline CDR1 SGHTS, CDR2 YDEGEE. The CDR3 spans 17 residues. V gave up 0 bases and J gave up 0 bases, with 13 bases separating them. The CDR3 is CASSLVAQRSSGNTIYF. In nucleotides, the CDR3 is TGTGCCAGCAGCTTGGTGGCTCAACGGAGCTCTGGAAACACCATATATTTT.

The gene calls are TRBV9 and TRBJ2-7; a weak D match, TRBD2 (6 bases). Germline V gives CDR1 SGDLS, CDR2 YYNGEE. The CDR3 is 17 residues long. Trimming took 0 bases from V and 4 from J, leaving 20 bases between them. The CDR3 region is CASSVEAEVGGGYEQYF. CDR3 in DNA: TGTGCCAGCAGCGTAGAGGCGGAGGTGGGGGGTGGGTACGAGCAGTACTTC.

This chain connects TRBV27 to TRBJ1-1; 7 positions agree with TRBD1. CDR3 size: 14 residues. Trimming removed 6 bases from V and 4 bases from J; junction bases left unmatched: 8. Germline CDR1 reads MNHEY; CDR2 reads SMNVEV (reference sequence). DNA of the CDR3: TGTGCCAGCAGCCGTCAACAGGGGTCCACTGAAGCTTTCTTT. This sequence encodes CASSRQQGSTEAFF.

A few counts support this clone. This chain connects TRBV30 to TRBJ2-1, with no clear D. The V gene lost 0 bases and the J gene lost 4 bases, with 4 bases spanning the gap. CDR3 size: 12 residues. Per the germline V gene, CDR1 is GTSNPN and CDR2 is SVGIG (reference sequence). CDR3 coding DNA: TGTGCCTGGAGTGTCAGATACAATGAGCAGTTCTTC. Protein product: CAWSVRYNEQFF.

This chain joins TRBV7-2 and TRBJ2-3; D might be TRBD1 (6 bases). The germline CDR1 and CDR2 sequences are SGHTA and FQGNSA. This CDR3 spans 19 amino acids. V lost 4 bases to trimming and J lost 0 bases, with 23 bases between them. The CDR3 DNA reads as TGTGCCAGCAGCTACCCCCTTGGTTGGGACAACCCTAGCACAGATACGCAGTATTTT. As protein: CASSYPLGWDNPSTDTQYF.

The genes are TRBV6-6 and TRBJ2-7, with a weak D call TRBD2 (6 bases). The CDR3 is made up of 14 amino acids. Germline CDR1 reads MNHNY; CDR2 reads SVGAGI (reference sequence). Trimming removed 10 bases from V and 2 bases from J, with 18 bases in between. The CDR3 DNA sequence: TGTGCCACCCATTTGGGGACTGCAACCTACGAGCAGTACTTC. The encoded protein is CATHLGTATYEQYF.

J is TRBJ2-6 and V is TRBV5-1, with D maybe TRBD1 (6 bases). This CDR3 has 17 amino acids. V was trimmed by 4 bases and J by 0 bases, leaving 14 bases between them. The germline V gene encodes CDR1 SGHRS and CDR2 YFSETQ. The CDR3, as DNA: TGCGCCAGCAGCCGGGACACGGATAGCTCTGGGGCCAACGTCCTGACTTTC. Its protein is CASSRDTDSSGANVLTF. The full variable domain, with the rest looked up from reference TRBV5-1 and TRBJ2-6, is KAGVTQTPRYLIKTRGQQVTLSCSPISGHRSVSWYQQTPGQGLQFLFEYFSETQRNKGNFPGRFSGRQFSNSRSEMNVSTLELGDSALYLCASSRDTDSSGANVLTFGAGSRLTVL.

The chain combines TRBV19 with TRBJ1-3; 7 bases match TRBD1. CDR1 is LNHDA and CDR2 is SQIVND in the germline V gene (reference sequence). This CDR3 comprises 14 residues. The J segment lost 0 bases and the V segment lost 6 bases, leaving 2 bases of the junction unmatched. Written as DNA, the CDR3 is TGTGCCAGTAGAGGGGACAGCTCTGGAAACACCATATATTTT. This sequence encodes CASRGDSSGNTIYF.

J is TRBJ1-1 and V is TRBV19; D unresolved. V was trimmed by 6 bases and J by 5 bases, leaving 10 bases between them. CDR1 LNHDA and CDR2 SQIVND come from the germline V gene (reference sequence). The CDR3 spans 12 residues. CDR3: CASRGGWTEAFF. The CDR3 nucleotides read TGTGCCAGTAGGGGCGGGTGGACTGAAGCTTTCTTT.

The chain carries TRBV7-9 and TRBJ1-1, with 9 bases aligning to TRBD1. The CDR3 runs 16 residues. Germline trimming cut 7 bases from V and 6 bases from J; bases unmatched to any gene: 15. Per the germline V gene, CDR1 is SEHNR and CDR2 is FQNEAQ (reference sequence). DNA of the CDR3: TGTGCCAGCATCTCGACCCCGGGACAGGGAGGCCCTGAAGCTTTCTTT. Translating gives CASISTPGQGGPEAFF.